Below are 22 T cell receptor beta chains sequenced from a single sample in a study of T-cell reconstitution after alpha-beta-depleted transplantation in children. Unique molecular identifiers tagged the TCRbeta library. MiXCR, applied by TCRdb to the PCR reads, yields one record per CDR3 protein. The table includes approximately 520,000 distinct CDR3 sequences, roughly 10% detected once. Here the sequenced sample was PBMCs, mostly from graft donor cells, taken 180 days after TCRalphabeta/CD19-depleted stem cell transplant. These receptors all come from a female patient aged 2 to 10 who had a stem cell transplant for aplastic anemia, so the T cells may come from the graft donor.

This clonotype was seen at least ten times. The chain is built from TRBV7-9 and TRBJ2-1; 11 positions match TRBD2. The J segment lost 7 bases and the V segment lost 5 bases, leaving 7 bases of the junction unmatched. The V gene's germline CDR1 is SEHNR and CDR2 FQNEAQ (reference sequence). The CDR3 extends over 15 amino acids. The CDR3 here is CASSPRLAGLNEQFF. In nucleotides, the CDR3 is TGTGCCAGCAGCCCCCGACTAGCGGGGTTGAATGAGCAGTTCTTC. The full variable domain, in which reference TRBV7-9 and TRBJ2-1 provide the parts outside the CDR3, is DTGVSQNPRHKITKRGQNVTFRCDPISEHNRLYWYRQTLGQGPEFLTYFQNEAQLEKSRLLSDRFSAERPKGSFSTLEIQRTEQGDSAMYLCASSPRLAGLNEQFFGPGTRLTVL.

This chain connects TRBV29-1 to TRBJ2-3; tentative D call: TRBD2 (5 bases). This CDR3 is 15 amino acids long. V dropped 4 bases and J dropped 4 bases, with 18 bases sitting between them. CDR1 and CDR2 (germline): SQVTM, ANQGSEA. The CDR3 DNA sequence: TGCAGCGTTGTCCCTAGCCCTAACCCCCCAGATACGCAGTATTTT. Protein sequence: CSVVPSPNPPDTQYF.

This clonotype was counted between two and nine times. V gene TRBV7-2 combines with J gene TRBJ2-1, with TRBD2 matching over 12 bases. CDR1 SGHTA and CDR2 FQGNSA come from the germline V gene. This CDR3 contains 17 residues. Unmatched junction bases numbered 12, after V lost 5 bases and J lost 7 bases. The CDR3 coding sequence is TGTGCCAGCAGCCGGTACCCACTAGCGGGAGGAGAGAATGAGCAGTTCTTC. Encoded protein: CASSRYPLAGGENEQFF.

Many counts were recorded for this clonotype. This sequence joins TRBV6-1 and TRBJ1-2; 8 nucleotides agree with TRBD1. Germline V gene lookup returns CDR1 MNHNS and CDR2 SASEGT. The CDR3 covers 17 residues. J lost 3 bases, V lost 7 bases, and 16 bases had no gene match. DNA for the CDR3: TGTGCCAGCAATCACGTGTTTGTGCAGGACAGGGACTATGGCTACACCTTC. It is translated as CASNHVFVQDRDYGYTF.

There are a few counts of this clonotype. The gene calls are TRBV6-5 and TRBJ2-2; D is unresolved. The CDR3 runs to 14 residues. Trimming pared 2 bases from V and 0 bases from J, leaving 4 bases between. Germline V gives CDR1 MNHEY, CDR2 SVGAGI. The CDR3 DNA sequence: TGTGCCAGCAGTTACGGACCGAACACCGGGGAGCTGTTTTTT. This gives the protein CASSYGPNTGELFF.

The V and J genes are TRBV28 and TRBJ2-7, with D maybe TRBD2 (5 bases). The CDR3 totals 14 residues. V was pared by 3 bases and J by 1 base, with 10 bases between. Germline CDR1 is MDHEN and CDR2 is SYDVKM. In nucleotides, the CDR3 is TGTGCCAGCAGTTTCCCCGGGGAGTCCTACGAGCAGTACTTC. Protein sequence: CASSFPGESYEQYF.

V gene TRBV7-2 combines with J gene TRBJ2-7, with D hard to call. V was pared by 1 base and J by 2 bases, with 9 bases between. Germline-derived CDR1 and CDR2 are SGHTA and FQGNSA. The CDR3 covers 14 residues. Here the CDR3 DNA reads TGTGCCAGCAGCTTAGAGCCGCTAGCCTACGAGCAGTACTTC. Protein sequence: CASSLEPLAYEQYF.

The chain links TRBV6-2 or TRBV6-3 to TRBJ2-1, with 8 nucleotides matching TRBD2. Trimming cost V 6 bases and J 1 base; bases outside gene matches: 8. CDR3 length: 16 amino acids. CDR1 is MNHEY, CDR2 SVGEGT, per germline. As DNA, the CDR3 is TGTGCCAGCAGGGGGCCGGGAGGGGGTTCCTACAATGAGCAGTTCTTC. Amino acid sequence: CASRGPGGGSYNEQFF.

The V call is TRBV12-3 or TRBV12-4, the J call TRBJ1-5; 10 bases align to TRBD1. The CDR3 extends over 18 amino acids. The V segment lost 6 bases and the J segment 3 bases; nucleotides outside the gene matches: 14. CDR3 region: CASSPVGTGAFANQPQHF. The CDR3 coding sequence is TGTGCCAGCAGCCCGGTGGGGACAGGGGCGTTTGCCAATCAGCCCCAGCATTTT.

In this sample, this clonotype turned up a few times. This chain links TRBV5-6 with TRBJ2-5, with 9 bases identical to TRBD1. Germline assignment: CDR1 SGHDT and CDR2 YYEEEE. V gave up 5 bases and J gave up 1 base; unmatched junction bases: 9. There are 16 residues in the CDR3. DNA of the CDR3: TGTGCCAGCAGTCGCCGGGACAGGGAACGCCAAGAGACCCAGTACTTC. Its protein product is CASSRRDRERQETQYF.

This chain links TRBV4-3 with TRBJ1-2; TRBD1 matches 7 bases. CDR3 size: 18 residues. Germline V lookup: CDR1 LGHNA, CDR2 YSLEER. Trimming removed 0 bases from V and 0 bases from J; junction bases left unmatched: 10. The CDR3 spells CASSQEMYGTASNYGYTF. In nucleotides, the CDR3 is TGCGCCAGCAGCCAAGAAATGTATGGGACAGCGTCTAACTATGGCTACACCTTC.

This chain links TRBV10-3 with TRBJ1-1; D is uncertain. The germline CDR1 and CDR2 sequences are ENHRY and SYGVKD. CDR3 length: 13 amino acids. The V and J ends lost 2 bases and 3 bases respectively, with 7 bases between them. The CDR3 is CAISERLYTEAFF. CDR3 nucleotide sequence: TGTGCCATCAGTGAGCGTTTGTACACTGAAGCTTTCTTT.

The DNA of the CDR3 is TGTGCCAGCAGCTTAGAGGGACTAGCGCGAGGGGGAAGCACAGATACGCAGTATTTT. Amino acids: CASSLEGLARGGSTDTQYF. The chain uses TRBV11-2 and TRBJ2-3; 10 bases are shared with TRBD2. The V segment lost 0 bases and the J segment 0 bases; nucleotides outside the gene matches: 9. CDR1 is SGHAT, CDR2 FQNNGV, per germline. The length of the CDR3 is 19 residues. Filled out from reference TRBV11-2 and TRBJ2-3, the complete variable domain reads EAGVAQSPRYKIIEKRQSVAFWCNPISGHATLYWYQQILGQGPKLLIQFQNNGVVDDSQLPKDRFSAERLKGVDSTLKIQPAKLEDSAVYLCASSLEGLARGGSTDTQYFGPGTRLTVL.

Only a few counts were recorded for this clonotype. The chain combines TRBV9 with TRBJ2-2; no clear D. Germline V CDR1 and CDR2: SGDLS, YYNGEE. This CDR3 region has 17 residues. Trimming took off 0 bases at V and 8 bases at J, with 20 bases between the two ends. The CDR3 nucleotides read TGTGCCAGCAGCGTAGGGATTCCCGCCCCGCTCATGGGGGAGCTGTTTTTT. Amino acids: CASSVGIPAPLMGELFF.

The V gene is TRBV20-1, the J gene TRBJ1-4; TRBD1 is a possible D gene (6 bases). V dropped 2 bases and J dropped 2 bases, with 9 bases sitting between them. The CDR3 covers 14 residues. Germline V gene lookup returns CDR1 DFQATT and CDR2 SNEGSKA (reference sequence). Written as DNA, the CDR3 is TGCAGTGCTAGACCTACAGGGACTAATGAAAAACTGTTTTTT. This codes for CSARPTGTNEKLFF.

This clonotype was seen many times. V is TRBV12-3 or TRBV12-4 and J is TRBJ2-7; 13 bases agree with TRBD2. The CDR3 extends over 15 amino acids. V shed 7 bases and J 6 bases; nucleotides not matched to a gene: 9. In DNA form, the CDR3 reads TGTGCCAGCACCAGCCGACTAGCGGGAGGTCGCGAGCAGTACTTC. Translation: CASTSRLAGGREQYF.

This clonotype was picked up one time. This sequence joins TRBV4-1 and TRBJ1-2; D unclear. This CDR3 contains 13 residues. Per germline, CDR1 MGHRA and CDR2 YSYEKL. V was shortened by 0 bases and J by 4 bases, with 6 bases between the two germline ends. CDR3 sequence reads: CASSQDEFYGYTF. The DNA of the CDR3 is TGCGCCAGCAGCCAAGACGAGTTCTATGGCTACACCTTC.

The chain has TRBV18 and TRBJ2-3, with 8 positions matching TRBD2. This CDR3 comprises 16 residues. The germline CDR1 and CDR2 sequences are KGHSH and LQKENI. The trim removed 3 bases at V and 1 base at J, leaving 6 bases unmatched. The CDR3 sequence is CASSPMGLDGTDTQYF. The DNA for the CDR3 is TGTGCCAGCTCACCGATGGGACTAGATGGCACAGATACGCAGTATTTT.

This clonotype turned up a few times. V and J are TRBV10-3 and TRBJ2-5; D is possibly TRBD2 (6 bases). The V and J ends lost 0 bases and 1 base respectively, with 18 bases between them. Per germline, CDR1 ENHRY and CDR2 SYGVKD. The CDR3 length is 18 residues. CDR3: CAISESNVVAGPQETQYF. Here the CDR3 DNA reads TGTGCCATCAGTGAGTCGAACGTAGTGGCGGGACCCCAAGAGACCCAGTACTTC.

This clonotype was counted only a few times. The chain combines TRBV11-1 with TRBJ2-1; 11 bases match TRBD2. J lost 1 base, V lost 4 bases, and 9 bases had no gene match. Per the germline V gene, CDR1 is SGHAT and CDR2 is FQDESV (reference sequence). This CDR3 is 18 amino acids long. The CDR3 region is CASSSTSGSSPSYNEQFF. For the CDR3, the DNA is TGTGCCAGCAGCTCTACTAGCGGGAGTTCCCCATCCTACAATGAGCAGTTCTTC.

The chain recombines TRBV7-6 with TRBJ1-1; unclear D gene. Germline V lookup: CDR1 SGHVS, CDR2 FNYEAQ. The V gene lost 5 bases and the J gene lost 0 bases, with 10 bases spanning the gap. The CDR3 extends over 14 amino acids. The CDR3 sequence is CASSPLTVNTEAFF. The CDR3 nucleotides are TGTGCCAGCAGCCCACTGACGGTGAACACTGAAGCTTTCTTT.

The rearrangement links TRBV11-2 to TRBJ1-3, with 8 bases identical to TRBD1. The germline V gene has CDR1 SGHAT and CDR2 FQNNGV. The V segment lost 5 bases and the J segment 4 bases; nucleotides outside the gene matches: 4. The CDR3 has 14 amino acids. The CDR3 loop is CASSQTGAGNTIYF. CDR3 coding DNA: TGTGCCAGCAGCCAGACAGGGGCAGGAAACACCATATATTTT. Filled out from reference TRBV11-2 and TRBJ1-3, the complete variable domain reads EAGVAQSPRYKIIEKRQSVAFWCNPISGHATLYWYQQILGQGPKLLIQFQNNGVVDDSQLPKDRFSAERLKGVDSTLKIQPAKLEDSAVYLCASSQTGAGNTIYFGEGSWLTVV.